This is a list of T cell receptor beta chains from one sample in a study of Graves' ophthalmopathy and Graves' hyperthyroidism. TCRdb reprocessed the multiplex PCR reads via MiXCR and lists one record per CDR3 protein. Of approximately 210,000 distinct CDR3 sequences detected, about 32% appear once; the ten largest clones hold 9.1%. Sequencing input: peripheral blood. These receptors were collected from a man aged 45-65 years with Graves' ophthalmopathy. The CDR3 runs from the conserved cysteine through the conserved F or W. A D gene is named only where the DNA matches it firmly. The listing skips clone size in some rows; elsewhere it reads once, few, many or a size class.

d_call: NA; j_call: TRBJ2-3; clone_size: NA; v_call: TRBV11-2; cdr3_nt: TGTGCCAGCAGGAGGCTAGGGATGGACACAGATACGCAGTATTTT; cdr3_aa: CASRRLGMDTDTQYF
d_call: NA; j_call: TRBJ2-2; clone_size: many; v_call: TRBV24-1; cdr3_nt: TGTGCCACCAGGCACGGGGGGAACACCGGGGAGCTGTTTTTT; cdr3_aa: CATRHGGNTGELFF
d_call: TRBD1; j_call: TRBJ1-1; clone_size: NA; v_call: TRBV11-1; cdr3_nt: TGTGCCAGCAGCCCACGTGGGAACAGGGGGGTGAACACTGAAGCTTTCTTT; cdr3_aa: CASSPRGNRGVNTEAFF
d_call: NA; j_call: TRBJ2-7; clone_size: many; v_call: TRBV29-1; cdr3_nt: TGCAGCGTTGGTAAGGCCTCCTACGAGCAGTACTTC; cdr3_aa: CSVGKASYEQYF
d_call: NA; j_call: TRBJ2-7; clone_size: many; v_call: TRBV20-1; cdr3_nt: TGCAGTGCTAGACGAGAGGGAGCTGGAGGCGGATACGAGCAGTACTTC; cdr3_aa: CSARREGAGGGYEQYF
d_call: TRBD2; j_call: TRBJ2-7; clone_size: many; v_call: TRBV7-2; cdr3_nt: TGTGCCAGCACAATAATAGCGGGACACTACGAGCAGTACTTC; cdr3_aa: CASTIIAGHYEQYF
d_call: NA; j_call: TRBJ2-5; clone_size: many; v_call: TRBV12-5; cdr3_nt: TGTGCTAGTGGTTTGTACCAAGAGACCCAGTACTTC; cdr3_aa: CASGLYQETQYF
d_call: NA; j_call: TRBJ1-6; clone_size: NA; v_call: TRBV12-3/TRBV12-4; cdr3_nt: TGTGCCAGCAGTTTAGCGTGGGATGTTCCCCTCCACTTT; cdr3_aa: CASSLAWDVPLHF
d_call: NA; j_call: TRBJ2-2; clone_size: many; v_call: TRBV5-4; cdr3_nt: TGTGCCAGCCCGGCCGGGGGAGGGGGCGGCACCGGGGAGCTGTTTTTT; cdr3_aa: CASPAGGGGGTGELFF
d_call: NA; j_call: TRBJ1-1; clone_size: many; v_call: TRBV7-8; cdr3_nt: TGTGCCAGCAGATCCCCTACAGGGATGAACACTGAAGCTTTCTTT; cdr3_aa: CASRSPTGMNTEAFF
d_call: TRBD2; j_call: TRBJ2-5; clone_size: many; v_call: TRBV7-2; cdr3_nt: TGTGCCAGCAGCCCGGGACTAGCGGGAGTTATGGAGACCCAGTACTTC; cdr3_aa: CASSPGLAGVMETQYF
d_call: NA; j_call: TRBJ2-7; clone_size: many; v_call: TRBV12-3/TRBV12-4; cdr3_nt: TGTGCCAGCAAGGCCCGCTCCTACGAGCAGTACTTC; cdr3_aa: CASKARSYEQYF
d_call: NA; j_call: TRBJ1-1; clone_size: many; v_call: TRBV6-5; cdr3_nt: TGTGCCAGCAGGACCGAGAACACTGAAGCTTTCTTT; cdr3_aa: CASRTENTEAFF
d_call: TRBD1; j_call: TRBJ1-1; clone_size: many; v_call: TRBV27; cdr3_nt: TGTGCCAGCAGAGGGGCTTATGACAGGGGACGCGAAGCTTTCTTT; cdr3_aa: CASRGAYDRGREAFF
d_call: NA; j_call: TRBJ2-7; clone_size: many; v_call: TRBV27; cdr3_nt: TGTGCCAGCAGTTTAGCAGGGAACGTTGGTGACGAGCAGTACTTC; cdr3_aa: CASSLAGNVGDEQYF
d_call: TRBD1; j_call: TRBJ1-1; clone_size: many; v_call: TRBV10-2; cdr3_nt: TGCGCCAGCAGTGACAGGGGGTTTGGTGAAGCTTTCTTT; cdr3_aa: CASSDRGFGEAFF
d_call: NA; j_call: TRBJ1-1; clone_size: NA; v_call: TRBV30; cdr3_nt: TGTGCCTGGGGAGGGTCTGAAGCTTTCTTT; cdr3_aa: CAWGGSEAFF
d_call: NA; j_call: TRBJ1-1; clone_size: NA; v_call: TRBV11-1; cdr3_nt: TGTGCCAGCAGCCCAGGGGTCGGGATAGTTGAAGCTTTCTTT; cdr3_aa: CASSPGVGIVEAFF
d_call: NA; j_call: TRBJ2-1; clone_size: many; v_call: TRBV20-1; cdr3_nt: TGCAGTGCCCGAATCATGGGGACATTGGGCGACAATGAGCAGTTCTTC; cdr3_aa: CSARIMGTLGDNEQFF
d_call: TRBD1; j_call: TRBJ2-7; clone_size: many; v_call: TRBV7-9; cdr3_nt: TGTGCCAGCAGCCGGGACAGCGCCTACGAGCAGTACTTC; cdr3_aa: CASSRDSAYEQYF
d_call: NA; j_call: TRBJ2-7; clone_size: NA; v_call: TRBV20-1; cdr3_nt: TGCAGTGCTTCGGGGGTAAGGGAGTACTTC; cdr3_aa: CSASGVREYF
d_call: NA; j_call: TRBJ1-2; clone_size: many; v_call: TRBV7-6; cdr3_nt: TGTGCCAGCAGCTTCCCCCCGGGACACCAGGCTTGTGGCTACACCTTC; cdr3_aa: CASSFPPGHQACGYTF
d_call: TRBD2; j_call: TRBJ2-2; clone_size: many; v_call: TRBV4-2; cdr3_nt: TGTGCCAGCAGCCAATTAGCGGGGTCGAACACCGGGGAGCTGTTTTTT; cdr3_aa: CASSQLAGSNTGELFF
d_call: TRBD1; j_call: TRBJ1-2; clone_size: NA; v_call: TRBV28; cdr3_nt: TGTGCCAGCAACAGGGGTTTGGATGGCTACACCTTC; cdr3_aa: CASNRGLDGYTF
d_call: NA; j_call: TRBJ2-7; clone_size: few; v_call: TRBV6-1; cdr3_nt: TGTGCCAGCAGCCAGGGGAGCCGGGCCTACGAGCAGTACTTC; cdr3_aa: CASSQGSRAYEQYF
d_call: NA; j_call: TRBJ1-1; clone_size: NA; v_call: TRBV6-1; cdr3_nt: TGTGCCAGTCTATCGGGGGGGAACACTGAAGCTTTCTTT; cdr3_aa: CASLSGGNTEAFF
d_call: NA; j_call: TRBJ2-5; clone_size: NA; v_call: TRBV7-3; cdr3_nt: TGTGCCAGCAGCCCGGACCATGGAGGGACCCAGTACTTC; cdr3_aa: CASSPDHGGTQYF
d_call: NA; j_call: TRBJ1-5; clone_size: many; v_call: TRBV19; cdr3_nt: TGTGCCAGTAGTATAGCCCCGGGGGGGGTTGTTCAGCCCCAGCATTTT; cdr3_aa: CASSIAPGGVVQPQHF
d_call: NA; j_call: TRBJ2-5; clone_size: NA; v_call: TRBV11-2; cdr3_nt: TGTGCCAAGGGGACCCAGTACTTC; cdr3_aa: CAKGTQYF
d_call: TRBD1; j_call: TRBJ1-1; clone_size: many; v_call: TRBV9; cdr3_nt: TGTGCCAGCAGCGTAGGGCGGGACAGGGGACCTCGAAACACTGAAGCTTTCTTT; cdr3_aa: CASSVGRDRGPRNTEAFF
d_call: NA; j_call: TRBJ1-2; clone_size: many; v_call: TRBV7-8; cdr3_nt: TGTGCCAGCAGCTTAGCGCTAAATCCACAGTATGGCTACACCTTC; cdr3_aa: CASSLALNPQYGYTF
d_call: NA; j_call: TRBJ2-2; clone_size: many; v_call: TRBV6-2/TRBV6-3; cdr3_nt: TGTGCCAGCAGTTATGTGGGGCGAGGCACCGGGGAGCTGTTTTTT; cdr3_aa: CASSYVGRGTGELFF
d_call: NA; j_call: TRBJ1-2; clone_size: NA; v_call: TRBV4-2; cdr3_nt: TGTGCCAGCAGCCAGGATTCAGGGGCGGTCTATGGCTACACCTTC; cdr3_aa: CASSQDSGAVYGYTF
d_call: TRBD2; j_call: TRBJ2-7; clone_size: many; v_call: TRBV29-1; cdr3_nt: TGCAGCGTTGAAGGGGGGGGAGCCGCTGGCTTCGAGCAGTACTTC; cdr3_aa: CSVEGGGAAGFEQYF
d_call: NA; j_call: TRBJ2-5; clone_size: few; v_call: TRBV10-3; cdr3_nt: TGTGCCATCAGTGAGTGGGGACAAGAGACCCAGTACTTC; cdr3_aa: CAISEWGQETQYF
d_call: TRBD1; j_call: TRBJ2-4; clone_size: many; v_call: TRBV28; cdr3_nt: TGTGCCAGCAGTGTCCGGACAGGGGGCTTAGAGGCCAAAAACATTCAGTACTTC; cdr3_aa: CASSVRTGGLEAKNIQYF
d_call: NA; j_call: TRBJ2-7; clone_size: many; v_call: TRBV5-5; cdr3_nt: TGTGCCAGCAGCTTGAAGGCTTCCTTATCCTACGAGCAGTACTTC; cdr3_aa: CASSLKASLSYEQYF
d_call: TRBD2; j_call: TRBJ2-5; clone_size: many; v_call: TRBV29-1; cdr3_nt: TGCAGCGTTGTTTTAGCGGGAGGACGGGAGACCCAGTACTTC; cdr3_aa: CSVVLAGGRETQYF
d_call: NA; j_call: TRBJ1-1; clone_size: NA; v_call: TRBV28; cdr3_nt: TGTGCCAGTGCAGGAGGGACTGAAGCTTTCTTT; cdr3_aa: CASAGGTEAFF
d_call: TRBD1; j_call: TRBJ2-7; clone_size: NA; v_call: TRBV28; cdr3_nt: TGTGCCAGCAGTGCCCCGGGGACAGGGACCTACGAGCAGTACTTC; cdr3_aa: CASSAPGTGTYEQYF
d_call: TRBD2; j_call: TRBJ2-7; clone_size: many; v_call: TRBV14; cdr3_nt: TGTGCCAGCAGCCTCGCCGGGACTAGCTTACTGGACTGGAACTTC; cdr3_aa: CASSLAGTSLLDWNF
d_call: NA; j_call: TRBJ2-2; clone_size: many; v_call: TRBV29-1; cdr3_nt: TGCAGCGTTGATGGCAAGGGCACCGGGGAGCTGTTTTTT; cdr3_aa: CSVDGKGTGELFF
d_call: NA; j_call: TRBJ2-7; clone_size: many; v_call: TRBV30; cdr3_nt: TGTGCCTGGAGTGGACGCCGGCAGGGGTTAACCTACGAGCAGTACTTC; cdr3_aa: CAWSGRRQGLTYEQYF
d_call: NA; j_call: TRBJ2-7; clone_size: many; v_call: TRBV6-2/TRBV6-3; cdr3_nt: TGTGCCAGCACCCCACCAGGGGACTCCTACGAGCAGTACTTC; cdr3_aa: CASTPPGDSYEQYF
d_call: NA; j_call: TRBJ1-1; clone_size: many; v_call: TRBV6-1; cdr3_nt: TGTGCCAGCAGTGAATATGTCCTGAGTAAGAACACTGAAGCTTTCTTT; cdr3_aa: CASSEYVLSKNTEAFF
d_call: NA; j_call: TRBJ2-4; clone_size: NA; v_call: TRBV7-9; cdr3_nt: TGTGCCAGCAGCTTAGGAGGGTCCGTGCTCGAAAACATTCAGTACTTC; cdr3_aa: CASSLGGSVLENIQYF
d_call: NA; j_call: TRBJ2-7; clone_size: few; v_call: TRBV6-2/TRBV6-3; cdr3_nt: TGTGCCAGCAGTTTAAACCTGGGTCTTGAGCAGTACTTC; cdr3_aa: CASSLNLGLEQYF
d_call: TRBD1; j_call: TRBJ2-2; clone_size: many; v_call: TRBV29-1; cdr3_nt: TGCAGCGTTGAAGAAGGACAGGGCGCCGGGGAGCTGTTTTTT; cdr3_aa: CSVEEGQGAGELFF
d_call: TRBD1; j_call: TRBJ2-7; clone_size: many; v_call: TRBV5-1; cdr3_nt: TGCGCCAGCAGCCGGACAGGCAGCTCCTACGAGCAGTACTTC; cdr3_aa: CASSRTGSSYEQYF
d_call: NA; j_call: TRBJ2-5; clone_size: many; v_call: TRBV12-3/TRBV12-4; cdr3_nt: TGTGCCAGCACTCAGCCGGGCTTAGAGGAGACCCAGTACTTC; cdr3_aa: CASTQPGLEETQYF
d_call: TRBD1; j_call: TRBJ2-4; clone_size: many; v_call: TRBV7-2; cdr3_nt: TGTGCCAGCAGCTTAGGTCAGGGGGCTCTGGGCATTCAGTACTTC; cdr3_aa: CASSLGQGALGIQYF
d_call: NA; j_call: TRBJ2-7; clone_size: NA; v_call: TRBV28; cdr3_nt: TGTGCCAGCAGTTCGGGAAGGGACCACGAGCAGTACTTC; cdr3_aa: CASSSGRDHEQYF
d_call: TRBD2; j_call: TRBJ2-5; clone_size: many; v_call: TRBV15; cdr3_nt: TGTGCCACCAGCAGAGGGACTAGCGGGAGGGCGAGGGGGGAGACCCAGTACTTC; cdr3_aa: CATSRGTSGRARGETQYF